This T cell receptor (beta chain) was captured in a study of beta chain features in type 1 diabetes. Trimming pared 0 bases from V and 4 bases from J, leaving 12 bases between. In germline, CDR1 is GTSNPN, CDR2 SVGIG (reference sequence). The CDR3 covers 14 residues. This clone was counted only a few times. Its cognate antigen is unknown. Reverse transcription of all isolated RNA meant that expressed TCRB transcripts were sequenced. The repertoire was sequenced with immunoSEQ multiplex PCR; TCRdb's copy has only in-frame clones and lacks some. Of around 250,000 clones listed, roughly a quarter were seen once; the top ten hold more than 0.009%. General observations from the study: People with Type 1 diabetes carried modestly yet significantly shorter TCRB CDR3s in all four CD4+ subsets.

Sequenced input: naive CD4+ T cells from blood. The chain employs TRBV30 and TRBJ1-1, with a tentative D call TRBD1 (5 bases). This sequence originates from a woman aged 25 to 39 with type 1 diabetes. The CDR3 spells CAWSVYQGGTEAFF. CDR3 nucleotide sequence: TGTGCCTGGAGTGTATATCAGGGAGGCACTGAAGCTTTCTTT.